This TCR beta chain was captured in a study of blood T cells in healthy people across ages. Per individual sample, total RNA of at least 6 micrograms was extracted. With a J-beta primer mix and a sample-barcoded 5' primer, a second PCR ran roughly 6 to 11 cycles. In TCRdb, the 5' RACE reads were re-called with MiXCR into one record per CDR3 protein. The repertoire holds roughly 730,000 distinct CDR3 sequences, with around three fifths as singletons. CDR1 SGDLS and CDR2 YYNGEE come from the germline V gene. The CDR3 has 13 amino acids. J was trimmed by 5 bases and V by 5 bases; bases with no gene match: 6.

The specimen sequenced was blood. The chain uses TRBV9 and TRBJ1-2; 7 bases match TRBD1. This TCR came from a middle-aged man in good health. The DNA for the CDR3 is TGTGCCAGCAGAGGGGGCCCGATTTATGGCTACACCTTC. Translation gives CASRGGPIYGYTF.